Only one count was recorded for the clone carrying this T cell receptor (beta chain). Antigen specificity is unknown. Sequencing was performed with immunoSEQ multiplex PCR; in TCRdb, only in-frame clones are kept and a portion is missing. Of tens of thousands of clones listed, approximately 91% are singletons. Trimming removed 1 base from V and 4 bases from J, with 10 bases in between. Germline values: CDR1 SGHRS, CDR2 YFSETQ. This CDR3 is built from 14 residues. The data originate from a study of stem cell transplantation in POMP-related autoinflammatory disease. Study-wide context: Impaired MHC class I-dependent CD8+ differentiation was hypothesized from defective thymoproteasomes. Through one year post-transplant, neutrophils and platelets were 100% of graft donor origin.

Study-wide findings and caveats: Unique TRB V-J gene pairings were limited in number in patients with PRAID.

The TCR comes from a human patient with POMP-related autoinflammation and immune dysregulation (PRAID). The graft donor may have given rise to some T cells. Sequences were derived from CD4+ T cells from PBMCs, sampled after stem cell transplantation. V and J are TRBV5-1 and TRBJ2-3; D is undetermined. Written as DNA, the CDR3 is TGCGCCAGCAGCTTGCTTAGGTTCGCAGATACGCAGTATTTT. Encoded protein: CASSLLRFADTQYF.